A few counts support the clone carrying this T cell receptor (beta chain). Germline V gene data show CDR1 as SGHNT and CDR2 as YYREEE (reference sequence). J was trimmed by 5 bases and V by 0 bases; bases with no gene match: 5. The CDR3 is 14 residues long. The data originate from a study of cytomegalovirus exposure and HLA in healthy donors. PCR primers comprised 60 Vbeta and 13 Jbeta primers. Sequencing used immunoSEQ multiplex PCR; TCRdb keeps in-frame clones, though not all of them. The table has 150,000 to 200,000 clones, less than 75% seen once; the top ten hold less than 1.6%. The sequence was obtained from a girl aged 5-17 years in good health and CMV-seronegative. The chain uses TRBV5-4 and TRBJ2-7; 7 positions agree with TRBD1. The sample comprised PBMCs. The DNA for the CDR3 is TGTGCCAGCAGCTTGGGGTACAGGGGAGACGAGCAGTACTTC. It yields the protein CASSLGYRGDEQYF.